This TCR beta chain was recovered during a study of neoadjuvant nivolumab and ipilimumab in lung cancer. Germline CDR1 is SGHVS and CDR2 is FQNEAQ. V was clipped by 3 bases and J by 3 bases, with 15 bases between them. The CDR3 runs to 16 residues. Profiling relied on immunoSEQ multiplex PCR, and the TCRdb table lists in-frame clones only, not all of them. The data hold 26,000 or so clones, with over 80% observed a single time. V gene TRBV7-8 combines with J gene TRBJ1-5, with D possibly being TRBD1 (6 bases). The sequence was collected from an adult with non-small cell lung cancer. The material was peripheral blood, obtained before neoadjuvant nivolumab, alone or with ipilimumab. CDR3 sequence reads: CASSFQRRTDNQPQHF. Written as DNA, the CDR3 is TGTGCCAGCAGCTTCCAAAGAAGGACAGACAATCAGCCCCAGCATTTT.